This T cell receptor beta chain was captured in a study of T cells after yellow fever vaccination. TCRdb recomputed calls from the 5' RACE reads with MiXCR, one row per CDR3 protein. The sample includes 300,000 to 400,000 distinct CDR3 sequences, over 8% of them seen just once. The V end was cut by 0 bases, the J end by 5 bases, with 10 bases between. The germline CDR1 and CDR2 sequences are LGHNA and YSLEER. This CDR3 contains 15 residues. This chain connects TRBV4-3 to TRBJ2-2; D not certain. This TCR came from a man between 18 and 35 years old who received the YFV17D yellow fever vaccine. This material consisted of PBMCs, taken on the day of the first yellow fever vaccination. The CDR3 spells CASSQDRRGTGELFF. The CDR3 DNA reads as TGCGCCAGCAGCCAAGATCGACGCGGTACCGGGGAGCTGTTTTTT.